The TCR beta chain under discussion was sequenced for a study of blood T cell repertoires in COVID-19. The overall study: PBMCs, B-cell-depleted T cells, or T cells were the source of the cDNA or gDNA that made up the material.

The table came from immunoSEQ multiplex PCR; TCRdb's copy has only in-frame clones and leaves some out. The sample consists of 20,000 to 30,000 clones, around 81% of them appearing once. V lost 4 bases and J lost 3; bases outside the gene matches: 9. From germline, CDR1 is SEHNR and CDR2 FQNEAQ (reference sequence). This CDR3 is built from 17 residues. The V gene is TRBV7-9, the J gene TRBJ2-2, with 9 bases aligning to TRBD1. The sequence was obtained from a man in his 70s with acute or convalescent COVID-19. The source material was peripheral blood. This CDR3 reads CASSSRRDREDTGELFF. The CDR3 DNA follows: TGTGCCAGCAGCTCCCGCCGGGACAGGGAGGACACCGGGGAGCTGTTTTTT.